Presented here are 27 T cell receptor beta chains from one specimen sequenced in a study of blood T cell repertoires in COVID-19. Here immunoSEQ multiplex PCR was the method, and the copy in TCRdb shows in-frame clones only, minus some. The repertoire holds about 200,000 clones, with about 94% as singletons. Material: peripheral blood. These receptors all stem from a man aged 55 to 70 with COVID-19, enrolled during active disease.

The chain links TRBV4-2 to TRBJ1-1; TRBD1 might be the D (5 bases). The CDR3 runs 12 residues. V lost 5 bases to trimming and J lost 6 bases, with 10 bases between them. Germline lookup yields CDR1 LGHNA and CDR2 YNFKEQ. CDR3 residues: CASSTGGAEAFF. CDR3 DNA: TGTGCCAGCAGCACGGGGGGAGCTGAAGCTTTCTTT.

This clone was recorded a few times. The rearrangement uses TRBV7-6 and TRBJ2-3; D is possibly TRBD2 (5 bases). This CDR3 region has 14 residues. V lost 0 bases, J lost 8 bases, and 12 bases lay in between. Germline CDR1 reads SGHVS; CDR2 reads FNYEAQ. The CDR3 bases are TGTGCCAGCAGCTTAGCGGGAGCGGAATTTACGCAGTATTTT. Its protein product is CASSLAGAEFTQYF.

The CDR3 loop reads CASRGGLSYGYTF. The CDR3 region has the DNA TGTGCCAGCCGGGGGGGGCTTAGTTATGGCTACACCTTC. The chain joins TRBV28 to TRBJ1-2, with a weak D call TRBD1 (6 bases). There are 13 residues in the CDR3. V lost 8 bases and J lost 5, with 15 bases in between. Germline V gene lookup returns CDR1 MDHEN and CDR2 SYDVKM.

The CDR3 protein is CASSRGQRNQPQHF. CDR3 sequence (DNA): TGTGCCAGCTCCCGCGGACAGCGGAATCAGCCCCAGCATTTT. The chain has TRBV18 and TRBJ1-5; the D gene is possibly TRBD1 (6 bases). Trimming cost V 6 bases and J 4 bases, with 13 bases left between them. This CDR3 region has 14 residues. Germline CDR1 and CDR2: KGHSH and LQKENI.

The gene calls are TRBV27 and TRBJ1-2; TRBD1 matches 8 bases. V dropped 4 bases and J dropped 2; count of bases not matched to a gene: 3. The CDR3 runs 14 residues. CDR1 and CDR2 (germline): MNHEY, SMNVEV (reference sequence). The CDR3 nucleotides read TGTGCCAGCAGTTGGACAGGGAAAAACTATGGCTACACCTTC. Its protein product is CASSWTGKNYGYTF.

The V gene is TRBV6-5, the J gene TRBJ2-5, with 8 positions matching TRBD1. Germline values: CDR1 MNHEY, CDR2 SVGAGI. Trimming cost V 6 bases and J 1 base; bases outside gene matches: 4. The CDR3 has 14 amino acids. The CDR3 DNA sequence: TGTGCCAGCAGCCAAACAGGGGGCCAAGAGACCCAGTACTTC. Its translation: CASSQTGGQETQYF.

This clone was recorded only once. CDR3 loop: CATSDGRQGSAQPQHF. The CDR3 DNA sequence: TGTGCCACCAGTGATGGGCGACAGGGGTCTGCTCAGCCCCAGCATTTT. This chain links TRBV24-1 with TRBJ1-5, with 8 bases aligning to TRBD1. The V segment lost 3 bases and the J segment 6 bases; nucleotides outside the gene matches: 9. The CDR3 runs 16 residues. Per the germline V gene, CDR1 is KGHDR and CDR2 is SFDVKD.

This sequence joins TRBV19 and TRBJ1-2; D might be TRBD1 (5 bases). V lost 5 bases and J lost 5, with 9 bases in between. Germline loops: CDR1 LNHDA, CDR2 SQIVND (reference sequence). The CDR3 covers 12 residues. The CDR3 loop is CASSLAGYGYTF. For the CDR3, the DNA is TGTGCCAGTAGTCTAGCAGGGTATGGCTACACCTTC.

V is TRBV6-6 and J is TRBJ2-3; 11 bases fit TRBD2. V shed 2 bases and J 8 bases; nucleotides not matched to a gene: 6. The germline CDR1 and CDR2 sequences are MNHNY and SVGAGI (reference sequence). The CDR3 has 15 amino acids. CDR3 nucleotide sequence: TGTGCCAGCAGTTACCCACCGCTAGCGGGAGGTACGCAGTATTTT. Amino acid sequence: CASSYPPLAGGTQYF.

This chain uses TRBV5-1 with TRBJ1-3; D is unresolved. The CDR3 has 14 amino acids. V lost 4 bases, J lost 0 bases, and 8 bases lay in between. The germline V gene encodes CDR1 SGHRS and CDR2 YFSETQ. The DNA for the CDR3 is TGCGCCAGCAGCGGAGGGAGCTCTGGAAACACCATATATTTT. Amino acid sequence: CASSGGSSGNTIYF.

The genes are TRBV7-9 and TRBJ2-7; perhaps TRBD1 as D (5 bases). Germline V gene data show CDR1 as SEHNR and CDR2 as FQNEAQ (reference sequence). This CDR3 region has 16 residues. The V gene lost 4 bases and the J gene lost 0 bases, with 16 bases spanning the gap. The CDR3 here is CASSSPRQRSSYEQYF. In DNA form, the CDR3 reads TGTGCCAGCAGCTCCCCACGACAGAGGAGCTCCTACGAGCAGTACTTC.

This clone was seen a few times. This chain joins TRBV3-1 (or the pseudogene TRBV3-2) and TRBJ1-2; D might be TRBD1 (6 bases). CDR3 length equals 14 residues. Per germline, CDR1 LGHDT and CDR2 YNNKEL (reference sequence). V was shortened by 4 bases and J by 4 bases, with 13 bases between the two germline ends. The CDR3: CASSPGHDFYGYTF. In DNA form, the CDR3 reads TGTGCCAGCAGCCCGGGACACGATTTCTATGGCTACACCTTC.

The chain joins TRBV19 to TRBJ2-3; 10 bases match TRBD2. V shed 4 bases and J 2 bases; nucleotides not matched to a gene: 6. This CDR3 is 16 amino acids long. Per the germline V gene, CDR1 is LNHDA and CDR2 is SQIVND (reference sequence). In DNA, the CDR3 is TGTGCCAGTAGTACCCTAGCGGGGGACATCACAGATACGCAGTATTTT. Protein product: CASSTLAGDITDTQYF. The complete variable domain, with remaining parts taken from reference TRBV19 and TRBJ2-3, reads DGGITQSPKYLFRKEGQNVTLSCEQNLNHDAMYWYRQDPGQGLRLIYYSQIVNDFQKGDIAEGYSVSREKKESFPLTVTSAQKNPTAFYLCASSTLAGDITDTQYFGPGTRLTVL.

The CDR3 DNA follows: TGCGCCAGCAGCTGGACAGGGGGCATGGAGCCCCAGCATTTT. This codes for CASSWTGGMEPQHF. The chain recombines TRBV5-1 with TRBJ1-5, with 11 positions matching TRBD1. The V gene end was trimmed by 3 bases and the J gene end by 8 bases; junction bases not matched to a gene: 4. There are 14 residues in the CDR3. Germline CDR1 is SGHRS and CDR2 is YFSETQ.

The CDR3 reads CASGPGTGYNEQFF. Here the CDR3 DNA reads TGTGCCAGCGGGCCCGGGACAGGGTACAATGAGCAGTTCTTC. The V call is TRBV6-5, the J call TRBJ2-1; 9 bases line up with TRBD1. V lost 8 bases to trimming and J lost 4 bases; unmatched junction nucleotides: 6. The CDR3 is 14 amino acids. Germline V lookup: CDR1 MNHEY, CDR2 SVGAGI.

The genes are TRBV19 and TRBJ1-5; D remains ambiguous. Germline-derived CDR1 and CDR2 are LNHDA and SQIVND (reference sequence). V gave up 3 bases and J gave up 2 bases, with 5 bases separating them. This CDR3 has 13 residues. As DNA, the CDR3 is TGTGCCAGTAGTATGGGAGGCAATCAGCCCCAGCATTTT. It yields the protein CASSMGGNQPQHF.

The chain's CDR3 is CAWSQTGTGFTNTEAFF. DNA of the CDR3: TGTGCCTGGAGTCAAACCGGGACAGGATTTACGAACACTGAAGCTTTCTTT. This chain links TRBV30 with TRBJ1-1, with 8 bases fitting TRBD1. The CDR3 runs 17 residues. Per the germline V gene, CDR1 is GTSNPN and CDR2 is SVGIG (reference sequence). J gave up 1 base and V 2 bases, and 12 bases lay outside the gene matches.

The chain has TRBV7-9 and TRBJ1-4; perhaps TRBD1 as D (5 bases). The ends were cut back, 5 bases at V and 8 bases at J, with 12 bases in the middle. This CDR3 is built from 13 residues. The V gene's germline CDR1 is SEHNR and CDR2 FQNEAQ (reference sequence). This CDR3 is CASSARQYEKLFF. The DNA for the CDR3 is TGTGCCAGCAGCGCCCGACAGTACGAAAAACTGTTTTTT.

The chain recombines TRBV11-2 with TRBJ2-2; 7 bases align to TRBD1. The CDR3 has 18 residues. Germline CDR1 reads SGHAT; CDR2 reads FQNNGV. J lost 1 base, V lost 5 bases, and 13 bases had no gene match. The CDR3 protein is CASSRLGRGRRNTGELFF. The CDR3 DNA is TGTGCCAGCAGCCGTTTGGGAAGGGGGCGCAGGAACACCGGGGAGCTGTTTTTT.

The chain is built from TRBV7-3 and TRBJ1-6, with 11 nucleotides matching TRBD1. Germline CDR1 reads SGHTA; CDR2 reads FQGTGA. This CDR3 is 16 amino acids long. Germline trimming cut 4 bases from V and 6 bases from J; bases unmatched to any gene: 5. The CDR3 sequence is CASSSTGQGGNSPLHF. The CDR3 DNA sequence: TGTGCCAGCAGCTCCACGGGACAGGGGGGTAATTCACCCCTCCACTTT.

This chain connects TRBV2 to TRBJ2-6, with a weak D call TRBD1 (6 bases). Germline CDR1 and CDR2: SNHLY and FYNNEI. The CDR3 extends over 17 amino acids. V was pared by 3 bases and J by 4 bases, with 16 bases between. Here the CDR3 DNA reads TGTGCCAGCAGTGATCAACAGGGAAAGTTAGGGGCCAACGTCCTGACTTTC. Its translation is CASSDQQGKLGANVLTF.

This sequence joins TRBV5-1 and TRBJ2-1, with 9 nucleotides matching TRBD2. Germline CDR1 reads SGHRS; CDR2 reads YFSETQ. The ends lost 4 bases at V and 7 bases at J; junction bases unmatched: 15. The CDR3 totals 17 residues. The DNA for the CDR3 is TGCGCCAGCAGCCCGGTCCCTCTTTCAGCGGGAGGAAATGAGCAGTTCTTC. Amino acids: CASSPVPLSAGGNEQFF.

J is TRBJ2-2 and V is TRBV6-2 or TRBV6-3, with TRBD2 identical over 9 bases. This CDR3 is 19 amino acids long. From germline, CDR1 is MNHEY and CDR2 SVGEGT. With 2 bases clipped from V and 1 base from J, the junction kept 11 bases outside the gene matches. CDR3 sequence reads: CASSYISSGRSGNTGELFF. The CDR3 nucleotides read TGTGCCAGCAGTTACATATCAAGCGGGAGGTCTGGGAACACCGGGGAGCTGTTTTTT.

The CDR3 DNA follows: TGTGCCAGCAGCTTGCAGGGGGCCGTCACTGAAGCTTTCTTT. It encodes CASSLQGAVTEAFF. This chain joins TRBV5-6 and TRBJ1-1; 8 bases are shared with TRBD1. The CDR3 consists of 14 residues. Germline-derived CDR1 and CDR2 are SGHDT and YYEEEE. J lost 4 bases, V lost 1 base, and 3 bases had no gene match.

The chain employs TRBV3-1 (or the pseudogene TRBV3-2) and TRBJ2-7; 9 bases align to TRBD1. From germline, CDR1 is LGHDT and CDR2 YNNKEL (reference sequence). V trimming: 2 bases; J trimming: 3 bases; junction bases outside the gene matches: 8. The CDR3 is 16 amino acids. CDR3 in DNA: TGTGCCAGCAGCCAAAACGGACAGGGGACTCTCTACGAGCAGTACTTC. Amino acids: CASSQNGQGTLYEQYF.

The chain joins TRBV25-1 to TRBJ1-4, with D maybe TRBD1 (5 bases). The CDR3 extends over 14 amino acids. CDR1 is MGHDK and CDR2 is SYGVNS in the germline V gene. V lost 3 bases, J lost 6 bases, and 11 bases lay in between. CDR3 coding DNA: TGTGCCAGCAGTGACAGGGCGTTGGATGAAAAACTGTTTTTT. As protein: CASSDRALDEKLFF. The entire variable domain, with the rest obtained from reference TRBV25-1 and TRBJ1-4, is as follows: EADIYQTPRYLVIGTGKKITLECSQTMGHDKMYWYQQDPGMELHLIHYSYGVNSTEKGDLSSESTVSRIRTEHFPLTLESARPSHTSQYLCASSDRALDEKLFFGSGTQLSVL.

J is TRBJ1-1 and V is TRBV2; TRBD1 matches at 7 bases. Germline CDR1 reads SNHLY; CDR2 reads FYNNEI. The CDR3 has 12 amino acids. V shed 10 bases, J shed 5 bases, and the junction held 7 bases outside the gene matches. In DNA, the CDR3 is TGTGCCAATTCCAGGGGGAGGACTGAAGCTTTCTTT. Protein: CANSRGRTEAFF.